Listed below are T cell receptor beta chains from one sample, sequenced in a study of blood T cell repertoires in COVID-19. Profiling relied on immunoSEQ multiplex PCR, and the TCRdb table lists in-frame clones only, not all of them. The repertoire consists of about 300,000 clones, with roughly 90% occurring once and the leading ten covering under 7.5%. Sequenced input: peripheral blood. All receptors come from a man younger than 35 who had recovered from COVID-19. Both conserved end residues are part of each CDR3. The D gene is left open where the match is weak. Where a row states a size, it is once, few, many or the class of an expanded clone; other rows omit it.

clone_size: .
j_call: TRBJ1-4
d_call: .
v_call: TRBV6-5
cdr3_aa: CASSFTHGQGEKLFF
cdr3_nt: TGTGCCAGCAGTTTTACCCACGGGCAGGGTGAAAAACTGTTTTTT

clone_size: .
j_call: TRBJ2-7
d_call: .
v_call: TRBV15
cdr3_aa: CATSGGATGAMRTYEQYF
cdr3_nt: TGTGCCACCAGCGGGGGGGCGACGGGGGCCATGCGGACCTACGAGCAGTACTTC

clone_size: .
j_call: TRBJ1-6
d_call: TRBD1
v_call: TRBV9
cdr3_aa: CASSAGQGYNSPLHF
cdr3_nt: TGTGCCAGCAGCGCGGGACAGGGCTATAATTCACCCCTCCACTTT

clone_size: .
j_call: TRBJ1-3
d_call: .
v_call: TRBV5-1
cdr3_aa: CASRPGGAQSAIYF
cdr3_nt: TGCGCCAGTAGACCCGGAGGGGCCCAAAGCGCCATATATTTT

clone_size: .
j_call: TRBJ1-2
d_call: .
v_call: TRBV11-2
cdr3_aa: CASSLAGVGYGYTF
cdr3_nt: TGTGCCAGCAGCTTAGCAGGGGTGGGCTATGGCTACACCTTC

clone_size: .
j_call: TRBJ1-5
d_call: .
v_call: TRBV4-3
cdr3_aa: CASSQEFFQGWSRSNQPQHF
cdr3_nt: TGCGCCAGCAGCCAGGAGTTTTTCCAGGGTTGGTCCCGAAGCAATCAGCCCCAGCATTTT

clone_size: .
j_call: TRBJ2-2
d_call: .
v_call: TRBV7-6
cdr3_aa: CASSIRSGASGYTGELFF
cdr3_nt: TGTGCCAGCAGCATTAGGTCAGGGGCTAGCGGTTACACCGGGGAGCTGTTTTTT

clone_size: .
j_call: TRBJ1-4
d_call: TRBD1
v_call: TRBV7-9
cdr3_aa: CASSQDRGNEKLFF
cdr3_nt: TGTGCCAGCAGCCAGGACAGGGGTAATGAAAAACTGTTTTTT

clone_size: once
j_call: TRBJ2-1
d_call: .
v_call: TRBV4-1
cdr3_aa: CASSQRNEQFF
cdr3_nt: TGCGCCAGCAGCCAGAGGAATGAGCAGTTCTTC

clone_size: .
j_call: TRBJ1-4
d_call: TRBD1
v_call: TRBV4-1
cdr3_aa: CASSQGQGPTNEKLFF
cdr3_nt: TGCGCCAGCAGCCAAGGACAGGGCCCAACTAATGAAAAACTGTTTTTT

clone_size: .
j_call: TRBJ1-1
d_call: TRBD1
v_call: TRBV19
cdr3_aa: CASRWPQQGRTEAFF
cdr3_nt: TGTGCCAGTAGATGGCCCCAACAGGGGAGAACTGAAGCTTTCTTT

clone_size: once
j_call: TRBJ2-3
d_call: TRBD2
v_call: TRBV6-2/TRBV6-3
cdr3_aa: CASSYQADPGASGSLTDTQYF
cdr3_nt: TGTGCCAGCAGTTATCAGGCCGATCCTGGGGCTAGCGGGAGTTTGACAGATACGCAGTATTTT

clone_size: .
j_call: TRBJ2-2
d_call: TRBD1
v_call: TRBV27
cdr3_aa: CASSSSGTGVTGELFF
cdr3_nt: TGTGCCAGCAGTTCCTCCGGGACAGGGGTCACCGGGGAGCTGTTTTTT

clone_size: .
j_call: TRBJ1-5
d_call: TRBD1
v_call: TRBV27
cdr3_aa: CASSLTGTDQPQHF
cdr3_nt: TGTGCCAGCAGCCTAACTGGGACAGATCAGCCCCAGCATTTT

clone_size: .
j_call: TRBJ2-5
d_call: .
v_call: TRBV9
cdr3_aa: CASSVASSLETQYF
cdr3_nt: TGTGCCAGCAGCGTAGCCTCGTCTTTGGAGACCCAGTACTTC

clone_size: .
j_call: TRBJ2-2
d_call: .
v_call: TRBV15
cdr3_aa: CATSRATGELFF
cdr3_nt: TGTGCCACCAGCAGAGCTACCGGGGAGCTGTTTTTT

clone_size: .
j_call: TRBJ1-1
d_call: .
v_call: TRBV2
cdr3_aa: CASRGQRMAEAFF
cdr3_nt: TGTGCCAGCAGGGGGCAGAGGATGGCTGAAGCTTTCTTT

clone_size: .
j_call: TRBJ2-7
d_call: TRBD2
v_call: TRBV6-5
cdr3_aa: CASSYSSLAGSYEQYF
cdr3_nt: TGTGCCAGCAGTTACTCGAGTCTAGCGGGCTCCTACGAGCAGTACTTC

clone_size: .
j_call: TRBJ1-1
d_call: .
v_call: TRBV29-1
cdr3_aa: CSVRAGNTEAFF
cdr3_nt: TGCAGCGTTAGGGCGGGGAACACTGAAGCTTTCTTT

clone_size: .
j_call: TRBJ2-5
d_call: TRBD2
v_call: TRBV3-1/TRBV3-2
cdr3_aa: CASSREGTQETQYF
cdr3_nt: TGTGCCAGCAGCCGGGAGGGCACTCAAGAGACCCAGTACTTC

clone_size: once
j_call: TRBJ2-1
d_call: TRBD2
v_call: TRBV20-1
cdr3_aa: CSASQIAGKHNEQFF
cdr3_nt: TGCAGTGCTAGTCAGATAGCGGGGAAACACAATGAGCAGTTCTTC

clone_size: few
j_call: TRBJ2-7
d_call: .
v_call: TRBV29-1
cdr3_aa: CSVEIGLAYEQYF
cdr3_nt: TGCAGCGTTGAAATTGGGCTTGCCTACGAGCAGTACTTC

clone_size: .
j_call: TRBJ2-7
d_call: TRBD2
v_call: TRBV19
cdr3_aa: CASSGFFGGSSYEQYF
cdr3_nt: TGTGCCAGTAGTGGGTTCTTCGGCGGGAGTTCCTACGAGCAGTACTTC

clone_size: .
j_call: TRBJ1-2
d_call: .
v_call: TRBV5-4
cdr3_aa: CASSLTANYGYTF
cdr3_nt: TGTGCCAGCAGCTTGACAGCTAACTATGGCTACACCTTC

clone_size: once
j_call: TRBJ2-1
d_call: .
v_call: TRBV6-5
cdr3_aa: CASSRGNEQFF
cdr3_nt: TGTGCCAGCAGTCGGGGGAATGAGCAGTTCTTC

clone_size: .
j_call: TRBJ2-3
d_call: TRBD2
v_call: TRBV7-9
cdr3_aa: CASSFLSGGAGDTQYF
cdr3_nt: TGTGCCAGCAGCTTCCTTAGCGGGGGGGCTGGAGATACGCAGTATTTT

clone_size: .
j_call: TRBJ2-7
d_call: .
v_call: TRBV10-3
cdr3_aa: CAIRRSTDLPTF
cdr3_nt: TGTGCCATCCGCCGCTCGACAGACCTCCCCACCTTC

clone_size: few
j_call: TRBJ2-1
d_call: .
v_call: TRBV11-2
cdr3_aa: CASSLAGGEQFF
cdr3_nt: TGTGCCAGCAGCTTAGCCGGCGGAGAGCAGTTCTTC

clone_size: .
j_call: TRBJ1-1
d_call: TRBD1
v_call: TRBV20-1
cdr3_aa: CSASDPDRGGEAFF
cdr3_nt: TGCAGTGCTAGTGATCCGGACAGGGGTGGTGAAGCTTTCTTT